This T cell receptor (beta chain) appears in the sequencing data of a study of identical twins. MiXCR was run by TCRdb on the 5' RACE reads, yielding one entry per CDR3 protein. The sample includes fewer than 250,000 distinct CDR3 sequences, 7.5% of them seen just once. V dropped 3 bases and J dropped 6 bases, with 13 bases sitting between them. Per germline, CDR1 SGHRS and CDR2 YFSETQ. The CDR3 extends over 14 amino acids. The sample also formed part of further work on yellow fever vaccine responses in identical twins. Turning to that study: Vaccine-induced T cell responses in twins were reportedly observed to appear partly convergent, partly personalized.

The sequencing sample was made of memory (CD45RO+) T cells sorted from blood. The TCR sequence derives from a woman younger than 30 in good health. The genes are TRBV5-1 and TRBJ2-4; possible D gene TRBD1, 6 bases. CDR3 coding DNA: TGCGCCAGCAGCTCGACAGGCAGGGGAAACATTCAGTACTTC. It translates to CASSSTGRGNIQYF. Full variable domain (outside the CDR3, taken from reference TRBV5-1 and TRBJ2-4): KAGVTQTPRYLIKTRGQQVTLSCSPISGHRSVSWYQQTPGQGLQFLFEYFSETQRNKGNFPGRFSGRQFSNSRSEMNVSTLELGDSALYLCASSSTGRGNIQYFGAGTRLSVL.